Listed below are T cell receptor beta chains from one sample, sequenced in a study of blood T cell repertoires in COVID-19. Sequencing was performed with immunoSEQ multiplex PCR; in TCRdb, only in-frame clones are kept and a portion is missing. Among 350,000 to 450,000 clones listed, around 85% were seen once. Sequencing was performed on peripheral blood. The receptors were gathered from a young woman with acute or convalescent COVID-19. The CDR3 runs from the conserved cysteine through the conserved F or W. Not every row has a clone size; where given, it reads once, few, many or a size class.

TRBJ2-5 | NA | TRBV29-1 | CSVDSLFDTEETQYF
TRBJ1-1 | NA | TRBV7-8 | CASSPHSMNTEAFF
TRBJ2-2 | NA | TRBV6-1 | CASSEGGSYTGELFF
TRBJ2-1 | few | TRBV27 | CASSPRTSGMGEQFF
TRBJ2-3 | NA | TRBV4-1 | CAVGGGTDTQYF
TRBJ2-7 | once | TRBV7-6 | CASSLASRGSSYEQYF
TRBJ1-2 | NA | TRBV24-1 | CATSVPSGDRYGYTF
TRBJ1-5 | few | TRBV12-3/TRBV12-4 | CASSLQMNQPQHF
TRBJ2-1 | NA | TRBV5-4 | CASSSRTGAYNEQFF
TRBJ1-4 | NA | TRBV4-2 | CASSLAGTANEKLFF
TRBJ1-5 | few | TRBV28 | CASSSRRQGGNQPQHF
TRBJ1-4 | NA | TRBV30 | CAWSVNRKGEKLFF
TRBJ1-5 | NA | TRBV4-1 | CASSQVAGAFNQPQHF
TRBJ2-2 | NA | TRBV5-6 | CASSRGLTGELFF
TRBJ2-5 | NA | TRBV27 | CASSPSGGARETQYF
TRBJ1-5 | NA | TRBV9 | CASSVGGDSKNQPQHF
TRBJ2-7 | NA | TRBV21-1 | CASTGRGTGTLSEQYF
TRBJ2-7 | few | TRBV7-7 | CASSPGTGVYEQYF
TRBJ1-2 | NA | TRBV18 | CASSPDRDPYGYTF
TRBJ1-3 | NA | TRBV2 | CASEQGVSGNTIYF
TRBJ2-7 | NA | TRBV3-1/TRBV3-2 | CASSVDSSYEQYF
TRBJ2-7 | NA | TRBV5-5 | CASSVRRDTYEQYF
TRBJ1-5 | NA | TRBV18 | CASSGITTGLRSNQPQHF
TRBJ1-3 | NA | TRBV9 | CASSVDRAGVAGNTIYF
TRBJ2-1 | few | TRBV7-9 | CASSPIIEQFF
TRBJ2-2 | NA | TRBV5-1 | CASSPLPGQGDTGELFF
TRBJ1-1 | NA | TRBV18 | CASSPGQFPEAFF
TRBJ2-1 | once | TRBV27 | CASSAGYNEQFF
TRBJ2-7 | NA | TRBV19 | CASTRTPPYEQYF
TRBJ2-1 | NA | TRBV24-1 | CATSRLYNEQFF
TRBJ1-2 | NA | TRBV6-4 | CASTTVAGQGDGYTF
TRBJ1-2 | once | TRBV28 | CATPGLGYYGYTF
TRBJ1-2 | NA | TRBV12-5 | CASARHVGELGYTF
TRBJ1-2 | NA | TRBV28 | CASRRQGAGYGYTF
TRBJ1-2 | NA | TRBV29-1 | CSVEEETYGYTF
TRBJ1-4 | NA | TRBV6-5 | CASSRQGEKLFF
TRBJ2-1 | once | TRBV11-2 | CASDSGGYNEQFF
TRBJ2-4 | NA | TRBV5-1 | CASSFGLGKNIQYF
TRBJ1-4 | NA | TRBV28 | CASRDRAAEKLFF
TRBJ2-2 | NA | TRBV28 | CASSTGILGTGELFF
TRBJ2-5 | NA | TRBV10-3 | CAISNGRGGQETQYF
TRBJ2-6 | NA | TRBV2 | CASSVGRASIGANVLTF
TRBJ2-7 | NA | TRBV5-1 | CASSPDLTGISEQYF
TRBJ2-5 | NA | TRBV7-9 | CASSLERTAQETQYF
TRBJ1-2 | NA | TRBV3-1/TRBV3-2 | CASSQGSGDYSGYTF
TRBJ1-3 | NA | TRBV19 | CASRMGFSGNTIYF
TRBJ1-2 | NA | TRBV6-5 | CASIRQGYYTF
TRBJ2-1 | NA | TRBV30 | CAWSVSNEQFF
TRBJ2-3 | NA | TRBV2 | CAIDRGRTDTQYF
TRBJ2-4 | once | TRBV3-1/TRBV3-2 | CASSQRDRTIQYF
TRBJ1-6 | NA | TRBV9 | CASSVGTANNSPLHF
TRBJ2-5 | NA | TRBV29-1 | CSVDVAGASGETQYF
TRBJ1-5 | once | TRBV6-5 | CASSPAGGGQPQHF